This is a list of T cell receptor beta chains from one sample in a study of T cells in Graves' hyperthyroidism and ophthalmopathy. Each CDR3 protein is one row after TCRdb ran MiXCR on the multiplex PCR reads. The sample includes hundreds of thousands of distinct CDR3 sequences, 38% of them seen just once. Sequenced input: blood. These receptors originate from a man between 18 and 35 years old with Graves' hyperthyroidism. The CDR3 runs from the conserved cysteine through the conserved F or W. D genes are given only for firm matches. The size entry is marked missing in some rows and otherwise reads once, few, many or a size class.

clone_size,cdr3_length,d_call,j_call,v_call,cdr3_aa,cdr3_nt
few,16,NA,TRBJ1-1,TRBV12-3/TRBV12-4,CASTRGWGWSTTEAFF,TGTGCCAGCACCCGAGGCTGGGGATGGTCGACCACTGAAGCTTTCTTT
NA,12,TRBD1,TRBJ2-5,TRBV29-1,CSVAQTGGTQYF,TGCAGCGTAGCTCAGACAGGGGGGACCCAGTACTTC
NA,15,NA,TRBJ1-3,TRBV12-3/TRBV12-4,CASSLTQDYGNTIYF,TGTGCCAGCAGTTTGACCCAGGACTATGGAAACACCATATATTTT
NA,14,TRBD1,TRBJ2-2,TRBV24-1,CASRRDRDPGELFF,TGTGCCAGCAGGAGGGACAGGGATCCCGGGGAGCTGTTTTTT
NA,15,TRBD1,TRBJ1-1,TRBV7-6,CASSPHDRVGTEAFF,TGTGCCAGCAGCCCACACGACAGGGTGGGCACTGAAGCTTTCTTT
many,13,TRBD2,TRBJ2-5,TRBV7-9,CASSRTSGETQYF,TGTGCCAGCAGTCGGACTAGTGGGGAGACCCAGTACTTC
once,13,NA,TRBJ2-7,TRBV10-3,CAISSGQTYEQYF,TGTGCCATCAGTTCGGGGCAGACCTACGAGCAGTACTTC
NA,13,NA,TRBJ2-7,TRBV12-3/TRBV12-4,CASSPTGRGEQYF,TGTGCCAGCAGTCCTACGGGACGGGGAGAGCAGTACTTC
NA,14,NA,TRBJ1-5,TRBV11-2,CASSSVYSNQPQHF,TGTGCCAGCAGCTCAGTATATAGCAATCAGCCCCAGCATTTT
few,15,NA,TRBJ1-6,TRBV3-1,CASSIGRGRDSPLHF,TGTGCCAGCAGCATCGGACGGGGAAGAGATTCACCCCTCCACTTT
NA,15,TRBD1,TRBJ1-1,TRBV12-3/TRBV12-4,CATSLRDRADTEAFF,TGTGCCACATCTCTTCGGGACAGGGCGGACACTGAAGCTTTCTTT
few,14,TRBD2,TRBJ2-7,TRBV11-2,CASSLGAGVVEQYF,TGTGCCAGCAGCTTAGGAGCGGGAGTGGTCGAGCAGTACTTC
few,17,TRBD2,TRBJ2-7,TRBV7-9,CASSPPSGRADQNEQYF,TGTGCCAGCAGCCCCCCCAGCGGGAGGGCCGACCAAAACGAGCAGTACTTC
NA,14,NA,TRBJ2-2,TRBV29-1,CSSTGTANTGELFF,TGCAGCAGTACCGGGACGGCGAACACCGGGGAGCTGTTTTTT
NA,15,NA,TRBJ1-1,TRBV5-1,CASSLGPNRNTEAFF,TGCGCCAGCAGCTTGGGCCCGAACAGGAACACTGAAGCTTTCTTT
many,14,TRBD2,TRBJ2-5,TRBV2,CASSSGGALETQYF,TGTGCCAGCAGTAGCGGGGGGGCGCTGGAGACCCAGTACTTC
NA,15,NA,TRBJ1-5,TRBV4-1,CASSQEGAANQPQHF,TGCGCCAGCAGCCAAGAAGGAGCAGCGAATCAGCCCCAGCATTTT
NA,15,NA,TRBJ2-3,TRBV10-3,CAASGGTERTDTQYF,TGTGCCGCCTCTGGGGGGACAGAACGCACAGATACGCAGTATTTT
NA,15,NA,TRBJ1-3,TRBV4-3,CASSQGKGSGNTIYF,TGCGCCAGCAGCCAAGGGAAGGGGTCGGGAAACACCATATATTTT
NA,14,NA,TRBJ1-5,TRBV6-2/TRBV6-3,CASSSSGGYQPQHF,TGTGCCAGCAGTTCGTCGGGGGGGTATCAGCCCCAGCATTTT
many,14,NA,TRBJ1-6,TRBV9,CASSVQAVRSPLHF,TGTGCCAGCAGCGTTCAGGCGGTCAGGTCACCCCTCCACTTT
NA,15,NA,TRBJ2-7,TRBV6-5,CASSPARTLGYEQYF,TGTGCCAGCTCACCCGCCAGGACCTTAGGGTACGAGCAGTACTTC
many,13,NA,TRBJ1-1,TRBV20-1,CSARDGRNTEAFF,TGCAGTGCTAGAGATGGGAGGAACACTGAAGCTTTCTTT
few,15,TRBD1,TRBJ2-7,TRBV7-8,CASSLDSGTGNEQYF,TGTGCCAGCAGCTTAGACTCCGGGACAGGGAACGAGCAGTACTTC
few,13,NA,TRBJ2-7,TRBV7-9,CASSQALAGEQYF,TGTGCCAGCAGCCAAGCGCTAGCCGGCGAGCAGTACTTC
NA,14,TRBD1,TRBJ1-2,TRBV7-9,CASTRQGAFYGYTF,TGTGCCAGCACCCGACAGGGCGCTTTCTATGGCTACACCTTC
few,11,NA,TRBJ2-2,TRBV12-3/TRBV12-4,CASRSVGELFF,TGTGCCAGCAGATCCGTGGGGGAGCTGTTTTTT
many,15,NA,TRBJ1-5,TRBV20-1,CSARDWGTRNQPQHF,TGCAGTGCTAGAGATTGGGGGACGCGCAATCAGCCCCAGCATTTT
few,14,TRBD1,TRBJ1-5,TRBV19,CASSIPDRVQPQHF,TGTGCCAGTAGTATCCCGGACAGGGTCCAGCCCCAGCATTTT
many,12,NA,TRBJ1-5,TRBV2,CASSGTYQPQHF,TGTGCCAGCAGCGGGACCTATCAGCCCCAGCATTTT
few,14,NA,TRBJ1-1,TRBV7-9,CASSQRQEDTEAFF,TGTGCCAGCAGCCAAAGACAGGAGGATACTGAAGCTTTCTTT
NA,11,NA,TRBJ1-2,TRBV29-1,CSVEVLGSYTF,TGCAGCGTTGAAGTGCTAGGCAGCTACACCTTC
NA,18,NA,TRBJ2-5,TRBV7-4,CASSFRGRTVAGKETQYF,TGTGCCAGCAGCTTCAGGGGACGGACGGTGGCCGGAAAAGAGACCCAGTACTTC
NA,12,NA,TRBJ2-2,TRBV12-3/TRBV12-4,CASSFDRGELFF,TGTGCCAGCAGTTTCGACAGGGGGGAGCTGTTTTTT
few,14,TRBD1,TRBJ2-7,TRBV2,CASSYKDRGLEQYF,TGTGCCAGCAGTTATAAGGACAGGGGGCTTGAGCAGTACTTC
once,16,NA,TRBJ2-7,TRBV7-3,CASSWGIRGNSYEQYF,TGTGCCAGCAGCTGGGGGATCCGGGGGAACTCCTACGAGCAGTACTTC
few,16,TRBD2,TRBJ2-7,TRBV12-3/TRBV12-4,CASSSPGLAGTYEQYF,TGTGCCAGCAGTTCGCCGGGACTAGCGGGTACATACGAGCAGTACTTC
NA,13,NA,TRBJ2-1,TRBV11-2,CASSPRSGNEQFF,TGTGCCAGCAGCCCCCGCTCTGGGAATGAGCAGTTCTTC
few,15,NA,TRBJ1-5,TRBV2,CASSGLGGGNQPQHF,TGTGCCAGCAGTGGATTAGGTGGGGGCAATCAGCCCCAGCATTTT
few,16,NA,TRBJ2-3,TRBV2,CASSEALEEGTDTQYF,TGTGCCAGCAGTGAAGCGCTTGAGGAGGGAACAGATACGCAGTATTTT
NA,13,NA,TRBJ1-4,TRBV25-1,CASSQGIAEKLFF,TGCGCCAGCAGCCAAGGTATAGCTGAAAAACTGTTTTTT
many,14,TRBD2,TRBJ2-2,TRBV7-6,CAGGSGTNTGELFF,TGTGCCGGGGGGAGCGGGACCAACACCGGGGAGCTGTTTTTT
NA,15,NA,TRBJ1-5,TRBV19,CASSILGRANQPQHF,TGTGCCAGTAGTATATTAGGCAGGGCGAACCAGCCCCAGCATTTT
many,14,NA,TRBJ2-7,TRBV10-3,CAISFRVWCYEQYF,TGTGCCATCAGTTTTCGGGTCTGGTGCTACGAGCAGTACTTC
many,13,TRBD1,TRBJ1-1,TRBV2,CANSTGMDTEAFF,TGTGCCAACTCGACAGGGATGGACACTGAAGCTTTCTTT
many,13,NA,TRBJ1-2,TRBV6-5,CASSSGSVDGYTF,TGTGCCAGCAGTTCGGGTAGTGTGGATGGCTACACCTTC
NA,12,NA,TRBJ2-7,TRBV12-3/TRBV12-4,CASTPVRGPQYF,TGTGCCAGCACCCCCGTTAGGGGACCGCAGTACTTC
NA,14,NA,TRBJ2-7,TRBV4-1,CASSRALDSYEQYF,TGCGCCAGCAGCCGGGCCCTCGACTCCTACGAGCAGTACTTC
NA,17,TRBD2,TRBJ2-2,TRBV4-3,CASSQGLAGSNTGELFF,TGCGCCAGCTCCCAGGGACTAGCGGGATCGAACACCGGGGAGCTGTTTTTT
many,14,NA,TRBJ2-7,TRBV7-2,CASSFSGANYEQYF,TGTGCCAGCAGCTTTAGCGGCGCTAACTACGAGCAGTACTTC
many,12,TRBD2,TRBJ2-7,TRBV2,CVTSGLAYEQYF,TGTGTCACCTCGGGACTAGCCTACGAGCAGTACTTC
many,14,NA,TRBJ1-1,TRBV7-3,CASSLWGENTEAFF,TGTGCCAGCAGCTTATGGGGAGAGAACACTGAAGCTTTCTTT
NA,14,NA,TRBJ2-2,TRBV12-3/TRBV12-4,CASSSLASTGELFF,TGTGCCAGCAGTTCTCTAGCATCCACCGGGGAGCTGTTTTTT
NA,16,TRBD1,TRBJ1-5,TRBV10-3,CAISESTGGGNQPQHF,TGTGCCATCAGTGAGTCGACAGGGGGAGGCAATCAGCCCCAGCATTTT
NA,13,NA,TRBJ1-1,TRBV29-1,CSVEGEKGAEAFF,TGCAGCGTTGAAGGGGAGAAGGGGGCTGAAGCTTTCTTT
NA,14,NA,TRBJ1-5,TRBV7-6,CASSLEGNTDTQHF,TGTGCCAGCAGCTTAGAGGGGAACACAGATACGCAGCATTTT
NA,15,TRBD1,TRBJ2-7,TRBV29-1,CSVVGQGGTIYEQYF,TGCAGCGTTGTGGGACAGGGGGGCACCATCTACGAGCAGTACTTC